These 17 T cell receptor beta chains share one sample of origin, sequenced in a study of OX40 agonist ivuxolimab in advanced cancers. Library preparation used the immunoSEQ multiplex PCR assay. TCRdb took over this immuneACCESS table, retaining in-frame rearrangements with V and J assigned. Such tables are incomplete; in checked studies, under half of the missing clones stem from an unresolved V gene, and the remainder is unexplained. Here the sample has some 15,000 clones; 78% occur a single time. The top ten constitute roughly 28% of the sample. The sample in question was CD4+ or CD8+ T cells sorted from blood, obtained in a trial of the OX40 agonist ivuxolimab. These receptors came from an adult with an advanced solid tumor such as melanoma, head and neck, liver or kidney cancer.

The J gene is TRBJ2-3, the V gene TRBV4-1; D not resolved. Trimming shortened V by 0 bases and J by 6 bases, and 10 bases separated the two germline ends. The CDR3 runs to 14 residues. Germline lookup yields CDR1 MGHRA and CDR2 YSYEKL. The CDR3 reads CASSQDLIPDTQYF. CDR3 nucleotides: TGCGCCAGCAGCCAAGATCTGATACCGGATACGCAGTATTTT.

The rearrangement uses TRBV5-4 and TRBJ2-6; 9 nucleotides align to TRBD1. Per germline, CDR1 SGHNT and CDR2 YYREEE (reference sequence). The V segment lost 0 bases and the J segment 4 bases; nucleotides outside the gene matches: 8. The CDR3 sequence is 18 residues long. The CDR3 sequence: CASSLAGTGYGGANVLTF. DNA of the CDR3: TGTGCCAGCAGCTTGGCGGGGACAGGGTACGGAGGGGCCAACGTCCTGACTTTC.

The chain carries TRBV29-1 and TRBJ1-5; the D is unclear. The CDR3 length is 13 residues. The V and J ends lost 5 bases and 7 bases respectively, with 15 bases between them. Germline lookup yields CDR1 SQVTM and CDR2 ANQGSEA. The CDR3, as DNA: TGCAGCGTTCTAGGGAGGGAGGGACAGCCCCAGCATTTT. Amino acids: CSVLGREGQPQHF.

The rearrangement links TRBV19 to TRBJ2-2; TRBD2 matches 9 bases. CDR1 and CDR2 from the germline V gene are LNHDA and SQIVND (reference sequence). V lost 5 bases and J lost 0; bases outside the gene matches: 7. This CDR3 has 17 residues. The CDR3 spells CASSPLAGQSNTGELFF. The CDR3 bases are TGTGCCAGTAGTCCCCTAGCGGGACAGTCGAACACCGGGGAGCTGTTTTTT.

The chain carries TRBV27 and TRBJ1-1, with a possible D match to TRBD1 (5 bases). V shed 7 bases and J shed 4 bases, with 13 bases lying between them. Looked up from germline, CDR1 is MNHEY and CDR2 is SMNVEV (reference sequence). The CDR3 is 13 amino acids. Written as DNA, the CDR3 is TGTGCCAGCACCACAGGAGGCAGCACTGAAGCTTTCTTT. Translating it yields CASTTGGSTEAFF.

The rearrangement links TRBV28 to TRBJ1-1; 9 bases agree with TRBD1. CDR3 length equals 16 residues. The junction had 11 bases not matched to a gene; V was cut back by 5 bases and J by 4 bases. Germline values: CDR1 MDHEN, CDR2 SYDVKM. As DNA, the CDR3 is TGTGCCAGCAGTGGTGACAGGGGGTACTCGAGCACTGAAGCTTTCTTT. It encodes CASSGDRGYSSTEAFF.

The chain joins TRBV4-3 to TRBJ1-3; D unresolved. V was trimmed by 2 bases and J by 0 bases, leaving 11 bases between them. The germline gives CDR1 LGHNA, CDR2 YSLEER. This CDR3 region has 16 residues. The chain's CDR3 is CASSQSRGFSGNTIYF. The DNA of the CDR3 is TGCGCCAGCAGCCAAAGCAGAGGCTTCTCTGGAAACACCATATATTTT.

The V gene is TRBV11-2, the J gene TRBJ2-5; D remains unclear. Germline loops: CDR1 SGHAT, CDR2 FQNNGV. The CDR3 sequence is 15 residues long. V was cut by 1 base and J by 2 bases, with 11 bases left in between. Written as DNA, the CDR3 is TGTGCCAGCAGCTTAGTTGGCACCTCGCAAGAGACCCAGTACTTC. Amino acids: CASSLVGTSQETQYF.

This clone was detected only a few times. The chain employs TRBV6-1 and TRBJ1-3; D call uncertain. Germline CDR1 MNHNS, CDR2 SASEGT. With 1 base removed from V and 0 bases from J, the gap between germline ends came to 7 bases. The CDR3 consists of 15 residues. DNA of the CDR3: TGTGCCAGCAGTGAAGTTCCCAGCTCTGGAAACACCATATATTTT. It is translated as CASSEVPSSGNTIYF.

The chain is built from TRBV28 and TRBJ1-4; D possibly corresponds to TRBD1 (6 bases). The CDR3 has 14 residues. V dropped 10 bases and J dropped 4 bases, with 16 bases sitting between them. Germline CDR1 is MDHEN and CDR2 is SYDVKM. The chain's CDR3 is CATLITGYNEKLFF. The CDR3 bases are TGTGCCACCCTGATAACAGGGTATAATGAAAAACTGTTTTTT.

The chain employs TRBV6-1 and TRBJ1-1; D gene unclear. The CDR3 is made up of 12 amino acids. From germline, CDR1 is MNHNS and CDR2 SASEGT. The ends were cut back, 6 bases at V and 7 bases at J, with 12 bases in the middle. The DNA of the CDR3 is TGTGCCAGCAGGGCAGGTTTGGGTGAAGCTTTCTTT. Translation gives CASRAGLGEAFF.

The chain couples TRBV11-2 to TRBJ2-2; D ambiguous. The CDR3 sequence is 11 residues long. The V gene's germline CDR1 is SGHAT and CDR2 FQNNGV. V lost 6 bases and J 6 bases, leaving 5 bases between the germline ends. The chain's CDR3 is CASSLPGELFF. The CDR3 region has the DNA TGTGCCAGCAGTCTTCCCGGGGAGCTGTTTTTT.

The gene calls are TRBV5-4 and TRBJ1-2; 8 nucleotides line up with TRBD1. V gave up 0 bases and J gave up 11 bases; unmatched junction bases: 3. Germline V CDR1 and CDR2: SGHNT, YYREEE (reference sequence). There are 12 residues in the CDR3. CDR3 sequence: CASSLGTGSYTF. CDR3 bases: TGTGCCAGCAGCTTGGGGACAGGGTCATACACCTTC. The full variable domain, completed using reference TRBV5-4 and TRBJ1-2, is ETGVTQSPTHLIKTRGQQVTLRCSSQSGHNTVSWYQQALGQGPQFIFQYYREEENGRGNFPPRFSGLQFPNYSSELNVNALELDDSALYLCASSLGTGSYTFGSGTRLTVV.

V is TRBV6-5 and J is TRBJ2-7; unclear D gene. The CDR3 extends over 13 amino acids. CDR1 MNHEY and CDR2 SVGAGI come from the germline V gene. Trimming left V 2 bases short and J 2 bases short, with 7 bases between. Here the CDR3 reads CASSYDNAYEQYF. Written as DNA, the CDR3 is TGTGCCAGCAGTTACGACAACGCCTACGAGCAGTACTTC.

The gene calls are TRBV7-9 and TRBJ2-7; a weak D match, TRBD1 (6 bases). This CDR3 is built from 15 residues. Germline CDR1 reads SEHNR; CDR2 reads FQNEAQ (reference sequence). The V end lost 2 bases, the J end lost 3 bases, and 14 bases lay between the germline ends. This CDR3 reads CASSLPRGSGYEQYF. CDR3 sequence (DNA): TGTGCCAGCAGCTTACCCAGGGGTTCTGGCTACGAGCAGTACTTC.

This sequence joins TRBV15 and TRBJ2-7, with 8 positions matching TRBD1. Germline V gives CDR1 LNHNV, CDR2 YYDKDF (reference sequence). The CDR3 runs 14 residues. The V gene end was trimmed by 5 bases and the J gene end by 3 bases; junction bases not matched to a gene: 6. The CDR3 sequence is CATSRFDRGYEQYF. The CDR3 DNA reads TGTGCCACCAGCCGATTTGACAGGGGCTACGAGCAGTACTTC.

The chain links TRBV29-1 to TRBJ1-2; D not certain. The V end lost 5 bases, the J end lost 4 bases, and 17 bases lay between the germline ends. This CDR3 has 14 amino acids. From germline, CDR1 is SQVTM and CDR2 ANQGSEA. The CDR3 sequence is CSVWQPSTPYGYTF. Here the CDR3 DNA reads TGCAGCGTTTGGCAGCCTTCGACTCCCTATGGCTACACCTTC. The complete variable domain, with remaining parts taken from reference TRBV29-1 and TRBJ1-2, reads SAVISQKPSRDICQRGTSLTIQCQVDSQVTMMFWYRQQPGQSLTLIATANQGSEATYESGFVIDKFPISRPNLTFSTLTVSNMSPEDSSIYLCSVWQPSTPYGYTFGSGTRLTVV.